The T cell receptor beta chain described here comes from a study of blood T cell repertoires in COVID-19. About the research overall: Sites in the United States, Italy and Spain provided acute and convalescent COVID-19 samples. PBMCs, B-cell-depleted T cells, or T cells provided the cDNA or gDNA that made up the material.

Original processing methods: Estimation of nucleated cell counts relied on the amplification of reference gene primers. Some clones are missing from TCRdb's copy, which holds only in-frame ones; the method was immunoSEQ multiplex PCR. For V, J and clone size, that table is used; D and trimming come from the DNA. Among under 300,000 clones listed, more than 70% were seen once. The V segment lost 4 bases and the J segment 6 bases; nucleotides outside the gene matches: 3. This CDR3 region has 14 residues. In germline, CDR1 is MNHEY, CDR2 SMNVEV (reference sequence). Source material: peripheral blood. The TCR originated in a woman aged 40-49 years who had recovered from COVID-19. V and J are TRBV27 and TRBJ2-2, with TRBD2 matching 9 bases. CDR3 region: CASSWGLAAGELFF. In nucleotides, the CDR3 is TGTGCCAGCAGTTGGGGACTAGCCGCCGGGGAGCTGTTTTTT.